A selection of T cell receptor beta chains follows, all from one sample in a study of blood T cell repertoires in COVID-19. Generated by immunoSEQ multiplex PCR, the TCRdb table keeps only in-frame clones and is missing some. The sample gives 350,000 to 400,000 clones, 85% to 90% of which show up once; approximately 1.2% is in the top ten. The specimen was PBMCs or T cells enriched from blood (not recorded which). These receptors were collected from a woman between 18 and 29 years old who had recovered from COVID-19. Each CDR3 is given with its conserved first and last residue. D genes are given only for firm matches. A row's size may be missing; if present it is once, few, many or a size class.

TRBJ1-4	NA	NA	TRBV3-1/TRBV3-2	TGTGCCAGCAGCCAAGGAGTCAGGAAACTGTTTTTT	CASSQGVRKLFF
TRBJ2-5	once	TRBD1	TRBV9	TGTGCCAGCAGCGTAGGGAGGACAGGGGGCTCGGTAGAGACCCAGTACTTC	CASSVGRTGGSVETQYF
TRBJ1-1	NA	TRBD1	TRBV7-3	TGTGCCAGCAGCTGGACAGGGGCCAGGGACACTGAAGCTTTCTTT	CASSWTGARDTEAFF
TRBJ1-3	NA	TRBD1	TRBV6-2/TRBV6-3	TGTGCCAGCAGCCTCATTTCGACAGGGGCCCGCTCTGGAAACACCATATATTTT	CASSLISTGARSGNTIYF
TRBJ1-5	NA	TRBD1	TRBV6-2/TRBV6-3	TGTGCCAGCAGTCGGATTGGGACAGCTCAGCCCCAGCATTTT	CASSRIGTAQPQHF
TRBJ1-5	NA	TRBD1	TRBV4-3	TGCGCCAGCAGCCAGACAGGGGGGAGCAATCAGCCCCAGCATTTT	CASSQTGGSNQPQHF
TRBJ2-3	NA	TRBD2	TRBV6-2/TRBV6-3	TGTGCCAGCAGCCAGAGCGGGGGTACGCAGTATTTT	CASSQSGGTQYF
TRBJ2-2	NA	TRBD2	TRBV6-4	TGTGCCACCAGCGCGGGGGAGGGCACCGGGGAGCTGTTTTTT	CATSAGEGTGELFF
TRBJ2-7	NA	TRBD1	TRBV9	TGTGCCAGCAGCGTAGGAGAAGGGGGCAGGTACGAGCAGTACTTC	CASSVGEGGRYEQYF
TRBJ1-3	NA	TRBD1	TRBV25-1	TGTGCCAGCAGTCCACAGGGGGCGTTCGGAAACACCATATATTTT	CASSPQGAFGNTIYF
TRBJ1-2	NA	NA	TRBV30	TGTGCCTGGAATGATGAGAACTATGGCTACACCTTC	CAWNDENYGYTF
TRBJ1-1	NA	NA	TRBV5-5	TGTGCCAGCAGTTTGCCACCCCAGGGTCAGTACACTGAAGCTTTCTTT	CASSLPPQGQYTEAFF
TRBJ2-7	NA	NA	TRBV4-1	TGCGCCAGCAGCCCCATGCCGGACAGTTCCTACGAGCAGTACTTC	CASSPMPDSSYEQYF
TRBJ2-7	few	TRBD1	TRBV14	TGTGCCAGCAGCCCCGGACAGGGCTACGAGCAGTACTTC	CASSPGQGYEQYF
TRBJ1-6	once	NA	TRBV11-2	TGTGCCAGCAGCTTAGGATCTCCAGGCCGAGCACCCCTCCACTTT	CASSLGSPGRAPLHF
TRBJ2-2	NA	NA	TRBV19	TGTGCCACCGGCTCCAGGCCCTCCACCGGGGAGCTGTTTTTT	CATGSRPSTGELFF
TRBJ2-1	NA	NA	TRBV29-1	TGCAGCGGCCGGGACTCACGCCTCGGGTACTACAATGAGCAGTTCTTC	CSGRDSRLGYYNEQFF
TRBJ1-2	NA	TRBD1	TRBV5-6	TGTGCCAGCAGCGGGACAGGGGATGGCTACACCTTC	CASSGTGDGYTF
TRBJ1-1	NA	TRBD1	TRBV2	TGTGCCAGCAGTGAAGGGACAGGGGGCCGGATGAGGGACACTGAAGCTTTCTTT	CASSEGTGGRMRDTEAFF
TRBJ2-5	NA	NA	TRBV4-1	TGCGCCAGCAGCCAACCAGGTACGCCCCAAGAGACCCAGTACTTC	CASSQPGTPQETQYF
TRBJ2-7	NA	TRBD1	TRBV19	TGTGCCAGTAGCGCCGGGACAGGGTTCGGCGAGCAGTACTTC	CASSAGTGFGEQYF
TRBJ2-1	NA	TRBD2	TRBV19	TGTGCCAGTAGTATTAGGGGAGGGAAGGACAATGAGCAGTTCTTC	CASSIRGGKDNEQFF
TRBJ1-1	NA	NA	TRBV4-1	TGCGCCAGCAGCCAAGATCGGAGGAACACTGAAGCTTTCTTT	CASSQDRRNTEAFF
TRBJ2-7	NA	TRBD2	TRBV5-1	TGCGCCAGCAGCTTGGAAGTAGCGGGGGGCCCCTACGAGCAGTACTTC	CASSLEVAGGPYEQYF
TRBJ2-2	NA	TRBD1	TRBV29-1	TGCAGCGTGGATGACAGGGCGAACACCGGGGAGCTGTTTTTT	CSVDDRANTGELFF
TRBJ1-5	NA	NA	TRBV10-3	TGTGCCAGCGGGACCCAGGGACAGCCCCAGCATTTT	CASGTQGQPQHF